This record covers a single T cell receptor beta chain. The target antigen is unknown. Naivety among CD8 cells was defined by CD45RO negativity and positive CCR7 selection, thereby excluding terminally differentiated effector memory CD45RA+ cells. This record belongs to a study of shared clonotypes between healthy human individuals. Study results and caveats: Clonotypes which were not shared had lower generation probabilities than clonotypes that all four donors shared. Sampling included only blood; tissue repertoires likely differ. A limitation of the genetic and exposure-history diversity represented arose from few donors.

CDR3 length equals 15 residues. J lost 5 bases, V lost 4 bases, and 8 bases had no gene match. From germline, CDR1 is MNHEY and CDR2 SMNVEV (reference sequence). Using about 190 ng DNA, some 30,000 T cell genomes, the sorted-subset replicate PCRs were run. Assay used: immunoSEQ multiplex PCR; TCRdb lists only in-frame clones, some missing. The sample consists of about 2.2 million clones, 93% of them appearing once. Sequencing used naive CD8+ T cells from PBMCs. This rearrangement joins TRBV27 to TRBJ1-1; 9 bases line up with TRBD1. This clonotype was obtained from a man between 18 and 35 years old in good health. Some clones in this sample may be carry-over from other donors' samples. The CDR3 protein is CASSSHGTGRTEAFF. The CDR3 DNA is TGTGCCAGCAGTTCCCACGGGACAGGGAGGACTGAAGCTTTCTTT.